Included here is one T cell receptor beta chain sequence, with context. Antigen: not known. The data stem from a study of CD8+ T cells in alopecia areata. Study in general: Severity of treated patients was scored by affected scalp percentage.

The treatment here: oral pan-JAK inhibitor, 5-10 mg twice daily. Looked up from germline, CDR1 is ENHRY and CDR2 is SYGVKD. V lost 10 bases, J lost 3 bases, and 19 bases lay in between. The CDR3 sequence is 15 residues long. The study's findings and limits: Scalp sample data also include resident alphabeta T cells from normal skin. Numerous clones, expanded in lesions, remained in scalp and blood during tofacitinib. Lesional scalp, notably in alopecia totalis/universalis, had clonality above that of normal scalp.

cDNA prepared by RNA extraction and subsequent reverse transcription served as the template for sequencing. Measured with immunoSEQ multiplex PCR; TCRdb has only the in-frame clones, and not every one. The table has a few hundred thousand clones, 50% to 75% seen once. The clonotype originates from a human donor with alopecia areata. The specimen was CD4+ T cells sorted from blood, collected at week 52, from a patient treated with tofacitinib. The chain carries TRBV10-3 and TRBJ1-3, with a possible D match to TRBD1 (6 bases). CDR3 sequence: CATTRGQPDGNTIYF. The CDR3 nucleotides are TGTGCCACCACACGTGGACAGCCAGATGGAAACACCATATATTTT.